Presented here are 5 T cell receptor beta chains from one specimen sequenced in a study of radiotherapy plus CTLA-4 blockade in lung cancer. TCRdb's copy holds only in-frame clones and misses some; the assay was immunoSEQ multiplex PCR. In the table there are 30,000 to 50,000 clones, about four fifths of which are singletons. The starting material was peripheral blood, obtained from a patient treated with radiotherapy plus ipilimumab. Receptor source: a human donor with non-small cell lung cancer that progressed on radiotherapy plus ipilimumab.

CDR3 nucleotide sequence: TGTGCCAGCAGCCCCGTAGCGGGGGGGCCTGAGCAGTTCTTC. Protein sequence: CASSPVAGGPEQFF. The genes are TRBV7-2 and TRBJ2-1; TRBD2 matches 11 bases. After removal of 5 bases from V and 9 bases from J, the junction contained 6 bases not matched to a gene. Germline lookup yields CDR1 SGHTA and CDR2 FQGNSA. The CDR3 is 14 amino acids. Full variable domain (missing parts from reference TRBV7-2 and TRBJ2-1): GAGVSQSPSNKVTEKGKDVELRCDPISGHTALYWYRQSLGQGLEFLIYFQGNSAPDKSGLPSDRFSAERTGGSVSTLTIQRTQQEDSAVYLCASSPVAGGPEQFFGPGTRLTVL.

V and J are TRBV6-5 and TRBJ2-7; TRBD1 matches at 10 bases. The CDR3 consists of 14 residues. CDR1 is MNHEY, CDR2 SVGAGI, per germline. The J segment lost 3 bases and the V segment lost 8 bases, leaving 7 bases of the junction unmatched. The CDR3 reads CASRKWDRGYEQYF. The CDR3 DNA is TGTGCCAGCCGAAAGTGGGACAGGGGCTACGAGCAGTACTTC.

V is TRBV2 and J is TRBJ2-1; 7 nucleotides line up with TRBD1. In germline, CDR1 is SNHLY, CDR2 FYNNEI. With 4 bases clipped from V and 5 bases from J, the junction kept 5 bases outside the gene matches. The CDR3 consists of 14 residues. CDR3 loop: CASSGDRSNNEQFF. The CDR3 DNA follows: TGTGCCAGCAGTGGGGACAGATCGAACAATGAGCAGTTCTTC.

The chain links TRBV5-4 to TRBJ1-6; no definite D call. This CDR3 has 14 amino acids. Deletions cut 4 bases from V and 14 bases from J, with 19 bases between. Germline V gives CDR1 SGHNT, CDR2 YYREEE (reference sequence). CDR3 region: CASSPKPGIEALHF. Written as DNA, the CDR3 is TGTGCCAGCAGCCCGAAGCCCGGGATCGAGGCCCTCCACTTT.

Concerning this clone itself: Other nucleotide sequences from this sample produce the same CDR3. The chain carries TRBV18 and TRBJ1-2; 9 nucleotides line up with TRBD1. This CDR3 is built from 12 residues. Trimming removed 3 bases from V and 8 bases from J; junction bases left unmatched: 1. Germline V gene sequence: CDR1 KGHSH, CDR2 LQKENI. CDR3 protein: CASSPGQGGYTF. The DNA of the CDR3 is TGTGCCAGCTCACCGGGACAGGGCGGCTACACCTTC.